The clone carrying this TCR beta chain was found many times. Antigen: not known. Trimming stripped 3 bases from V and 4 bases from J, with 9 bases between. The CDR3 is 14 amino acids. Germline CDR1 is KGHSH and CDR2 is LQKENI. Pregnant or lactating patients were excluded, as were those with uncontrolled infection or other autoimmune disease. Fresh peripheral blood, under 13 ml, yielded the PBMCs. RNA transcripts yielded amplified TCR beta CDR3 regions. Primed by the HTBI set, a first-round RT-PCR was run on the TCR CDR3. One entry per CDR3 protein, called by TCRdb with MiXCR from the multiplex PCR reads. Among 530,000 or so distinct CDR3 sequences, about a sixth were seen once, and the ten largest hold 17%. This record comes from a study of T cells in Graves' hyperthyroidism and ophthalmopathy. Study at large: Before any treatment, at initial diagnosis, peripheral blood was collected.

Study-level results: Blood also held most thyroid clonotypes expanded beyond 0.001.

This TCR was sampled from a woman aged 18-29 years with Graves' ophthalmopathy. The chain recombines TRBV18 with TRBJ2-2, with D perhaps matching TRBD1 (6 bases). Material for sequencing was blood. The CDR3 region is CASSPDSITGELFF. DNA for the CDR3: TGTGCCAGCTCACCGGACAGCATCACCGGGGAGCTGTTTTTT.